This passage covers 25 T cell receptor beta chains from one sample sequenced in a study of vaccination effects on CD4 cells after COVID-19. TCRdb keeps only in-frame clones here, not all; method: immunoSEQ multiplex PCR. In the table there are about 73,000 clones, around 70% of which are singletons. Antigen specificity for these receptors is unknown. A 10-day culture period preceded the isolation of CD4+ T cells. BNT162b2 vaccine or mRNA-1273 vaccine was given to participants in two doses. The sequencing used CD4+ T cells from PBMCs cultured without peptide, collected after COVID-19 vaccination. The receptors originated from a human donor who received a COVID-19 vaccine.

The chain joins TRBV6-6 to TRBJ2-3; 10 nucleotides match TRBD2. The junction had 2 bases not matched to a gene; V was cut back by 0 bases and J by 5 bases. Germline-derived CDR1 and CDR2 are MNHNY and SVGAGI (reference sequence). The CDR3 extends over 15 amino acids. The CDR3 DNA reads TGTGCCAGCAGTTACTCAAGGACTAGCGGAGATACGCAGTATTTT. Amino acid sequence: CASSYSRTSGDTQYF.

This clone was recorded a few times. The chain combines TRBV6-6 with TRBJ1-4, with 12 bases that match TRBD1. V gave up 6 bases and J gave up 8 bases; unmatched junction bases: 4. The length of the CDR3 is 14 residues. The germline V gene has CDR1 MNHNY and CDR2 SVGAGI (reference sequence). The CDR3 protein is CASRTGQGAEKLFF. As DNA, the CDR3 is TGTGCCAGCAGAACGGGACAGGGGGCGGAAAAACTGTTTTTT.

J is TRBJ1-1 and V is TRBV13; 7 bases are shared with TRBD1. V dropped 6 bases and J dropped 2; count of bases not matched to a gene: 6. This CDR3 spans 14 amino acids. Germline V gene lookup returns CDR1 PRHDT and CDR2 FYEKMQ (reference sequence). CDR3 DNA sequence: TGTGCCAGCAGATTGGACAGGCCTAACACTGAAGCTTTCTTT. It specifies CASRLDRPNTEAFF. Together with reference TRBV13 and TRBJ1-1, the CDR3 gives the full variable domain: AAGVIQSPRHLIKEKRETATLKCYPIPRHDTVYWYQQGPGQDPQFLISFYEKMQSDKGSIPDRFSAQQFSDYHSELNMSSLELGDSALYFCASRLDRPNTEAFFGQGTRLTVV.

DNA for the CDR3: TGTGCCAGTTCCCGGACTGGAGACTCGAGCATTGAGCAGTTCTTC. Translation gives CASSRTGDSSIEQFF. The genes are TRBV19 and TRBJ2-1, with D possibly TRBD2 on 5 matching bases. Germline V gene data show CDR1 as LNHDA and CDR2 as SQIVND (reference sequence). Trimming removed 8 bases at V and 9 bases at J, with 23 bases between. The CDR3 totals 15 residues.

The chain is built from TRBV6-5 and TRBJ1-5; 9 bases fit TRBD1. Germline CDR1 is MNHEY and CDR2 is SVGAGI. The CDR3 length is 14 residues. The ends lost 6 bases at V and 5 bases at J; junction bases unmatched: 5. The CDR3 is CASSPGQGYQPQHF. CDR3 nucleotide sequence: TGTGCCAGCAGCCCGGGACAGGGCTATCAGCCCCAGCATTTT.

The chain links TRBV28 to TRBJ1-3; no clear D gene. The germline V and J ends were trimmed by 2 bases and 3 bases, with 8 bases remaining between them. The CDR3 runs to 14 residues. The V gene's germline CDR1 is MDHEN and CDR2 SYDVKM. The CDR3 DNA reads TGTGCCAGCAGTTTAAATGGGGTTGGAAACACCATATATTTT. Translating it yields CASSLNGVGNTIYF. Using reference TRBV28 and TRBJ1-3 for the parts outside the CDR3, the full variable domain is DVKVTQSSRYLVKRTGEKVFLECVQDMDHENMFWYRQDPGLGLRLIYFSYDVKMKEKGDIPEGYSVSREKKERFSLILESASTNQTSMYLCASSLNGVGNTIYFGEGSWLTVV.

The genes are TRBV7-9 and TRBJ2-5; D is perhaps TRBD1 or TRBD2 (5 bases each). Trimming stripped 1 base from V and 2 bases from J, with 14 bases between. Germline assignment: CDR1 SEHNR and CDR2 FQNEAQ (reference sequence). The CDR3 contains 16 residues. CDR3 nucleotides: TGTGCCAGCAGCTTAGGATGGGGGATGGCTCAAGAGACCCAGTACTTC. Translating gives CASSLGWGMAQETQYF. The full variable domain, its missing parts supplied by reference TRBV7-9 and TRBJ2-5, is DTGVSQNPRHKITKRGQNVTFRCDPISEHNRLYWYRQTLGQGPEFLTYFQNEAQLEKSRLLSDRFSAERPKGSFSTLEIQRTEQGDSAMYLCASSLGWGMAQETQYFGPGTRLLVL.

The V and J genes are TRBV6-1 and TRBJ2-5, with D tentatively TRBD2 (6 bases). The CDR3 totals 13 residues. V lost 0 bases to trimming and J lost 5 bases, with 7 bases between them. Germline V lookup: CDR1 MNHNS, CDR2 SASEGT. The CDR3 loop is CASSEAGGETQYF. Written as DNA, the CDR3 is TGTGCCAGCAGTGAAGCCGGAGGGGAGACCCAGTACTTC.

The chain combines TRBV6-1 with TRBJ2-3, with 9 bases identical to TRBD2. This CDR3 is 15 amino acids long. In germline, CDR1 is MNHNS, CDR2 SASEGT. Trimming took 3 bases from V and 2 from J; bases not matched to a gene: 3. The DNA of the CDR3 is TGTGCCAGCAGTGAGAGCGGGGGGCCCACAGATACGCAGTATTTT. This gives the protein CASSESGGPTDTQYF.

The chain employs TRBV5-6 and TRBJ1-5; a possible D gene is TRBD1 (6 bases). The CDR3 length is 15 residues. The germline CDR1 and CDR2 sequences are SGHDT and YYEEEE. V lost 0 bases, J lost 2 bases, and 9 bases lay in between. In DNA, the CDR3 is TGTGCCAGCAGCTTGGGGCCAGGGGGCAATCAGCCCCAGCATTTT. This sequence encodes CASSLGPGGNQPQHF.

V and J are TRBV6-5 and TRBJ1-4; 10 nucleotides agree with TRBD1. Per the germline V gene, CDR1 is MNHEY and CDR2 is SVGAGI. This CDR3 contains 13 residues. The junction had 4 bases not matched to a gene; V was cut back by 7 bases and J by 8 bases. The CDR3 loop is CASTETGGEKLFF. The CDR3 bases are TGTGCCAGCACCGAGACAGGGGGCGAAAAACTGTTTTTT.

V and J are TRBV6-6 and TRBJ1-2, with D possibly being TRBD1 (5 bases). The V end lost 0 bases, the J end lost 3 bases, and 14 bases lay between the germline ends. CDR1 and CDR2 from the germline V gene are MNHNY and SVGAGI (reference sequence). The CDR3 spans 16 residues. The CDR3 is CASSYSLGAGYYGYTF. The DNA for the CDR3 is TGTGCCAGCAGTTACTCCCTAGGGGCAGGGTACTATGGCTACACCTTC.

The rearrangement joins TRBV10-3 to TRBJ2-5; perhaps TRBD2 as D (5 bases). The CDR3 contains 11 residues. Trimming stripped 10 bases from V and 5 bases from J, with 11 bases between. The germline V gene encodes CDR1 ENHRY and CDR2 SYGVKD. DNA for the CDR3: TGTGCCACCGCCGTAGCGGAGACCCAGTACTTC. It codes for CATAVAETQYF.

The chain links TRBV5-1 to TRBJ2-3; D remains ambiguous. Trimming cost V 1 base and J 0 bases, with 21 bases left between them. This CDR3 is built from 19 residues. Germline V gives CDR1 SGHRS, CDR2 YFSETQ. CDR3 in amino acids: CASSLFVGLGQSSTDTQYF. CDR3 DNA: TGCGCCAGCAGCTTGTTTGTCGGGTTGGGCCAGAGTAGCACAGATACGCAGTATTTT. The full variable domain, with the rest looked up from reference TRBV5-1 and TRBJ2-3, is KAGVTQTPRYLIKTRGQQVTLSCSPISGHRSVSWYQQTPGQGLQFLFEYFSETQRNKGNFPGRFSGRQFSNSRSEMNVSTLELGDSALYLCASSLFVGLGQSSTDTQYFGPGTRLTVL.

The rearrangement joins TRBV21-1 to TRBJ2-7. TRBV21-1 is annotated as a pseudogene. CDR3 length equals 18 residues. In nucleotides, the CDR3 is TGTGCCAGCAGCAAAAACGAACGTAAACGGGACCCCCGCTACGAGCAGTACGTC. Translation gives CASSKNERKRDPRYEQYV.

The V and J genes are TRBV15 and TRBJ2-2; 8 nucleotides line up with TRBD1. Germline V gene data show CDR1 as LNHNV and CDR2 as YYDKDF (reference sequence). Trimming took 3 bases from V and 6 from J; bases not matched to a gene: 3. The CDR3 sequence is 14 residues long. CDR3 sequence: CATSRTGVSGELFF. CDR3 DNA: TGTGCCACCAGCAGGACAGGGGTTTCCGGGGAGCTGTTTTTT.

V usage is TRBV5-1 and J usage is TRBJ1-1; possibly TRBD1 for D (6 bases). CDR3 size: 14 residues. Germline CDR1 SGHRS, CDR2 YFSETQ. Trimming shortened V by 6 bases and J by 0 bases, and 12 bases separated the two germline ends. The CDR3 sequence is CASTQQGMNTEAFF. The CDR3 region has the DNA TGCGCCAGCACCCAACAGGGTATGAACACTGAAGCTTTCTTT.

This clone came up once. CDR3 region: CASRGNGVSNQPQHF. The CDR3, as DNA: TGCGCCAGCAGGGGGAACGGAGTTAGCAATCAGCCCCAGCATTTT. The rearrangement links TRBV10-2 to TRBJ1-5; D unresolved. V shed 6 bases and J shed 0 bases, with 12 bases lying between them. The CDR3 extends over 15 amino acids. Germline assignment: CDR1 WSHSY and CDR2 SAAADI.

The chain employs TRBV25-1 and TRBJ1-6; D gene ambiguous. The V end was cut by 1 base, the J end by 7 bases, with 5 bases between. CDR1 and CDR2 from the germline V gene are MGHDK and SYGVNS. This CDR3 comprises 13 residues. For the CDR3, the DNA is TGTGCCAGCAGTGAATTTCTAAATTCACCCCTCCACTTT. Its translation is CASSEFLNSPLHF. The full variable domain, in which reference TRBV25-1 and TRBJ1-6 provide the parts outside the CDR3, is EADIYQTPRYLVIGTGKKITLECSQTMGHDKMYWYQQDPGMELHLIHYSYGVNSTEKGDLSSESTVSRIRTEHFPLTLESARPSHTSQYLCASSEFLNSPLHFGNGTRLTVT.

The J gene is TRBJ2-5, the V gene TRBV4-3; D remains unclear. The CDR3 totals 14 residues. The V gene lost 0 bases and the J gene lost 2 bases, with 7 bases spanning the gap. Per the germline V gene, CDR1 is LGHNA and CDR2 is YSLEER. The DNA for the CDR3 is TGCGCCAGCAGCCAAGATGCAAATCAAGAGACCCAGTACTTC. It is translated as CASSQDANQETQYF.

This rearrangement joins TRBV18 to TRBJ2-3; D gene uncertain. This CDR3 contains 16 residues. Trimming left V 3 bases short and J 0 bases short, with 13 bases between. Germline V CDR1 and CDR2: KGHSH, LQKENI. CDR3 in DNA: TGTGCCAGCTCACCTATGGCGATAACTAGCACAGATACGCAGTATTTT. It encodes CASSPMAITSTDTQYF.

This clone was seen once. Here the CDR3 DNA reads TGCAGCGTTGGCCGGGACTCGCAAGAGACCCAGTACTTC. This translates into CSVGRDSQETQYF. The chain combines TRBV29-1 with TRBJ2-5; tentatively, D is TRBD2 (6 bases). Germline assignment: CDR1 SQVTM and CDR2 ANQGSEA. CDR3 size: 13 residues. The V end lost 4 bases, the J end lost 2 bases, and 11 bases lay between the germline ends.

This clone was counted a single time. The chain uses TRBV10-2 and TRBJ1-1, with 8 bases that match TRBD1. The J segment lost 9 bases and the V segment lost 6 bases, leaving 6 bases of the junction unmatched. The CDR3 runs to 12 residues. Germline V gives CDR1 WSHSY, CDR2 SAAADI. The DNA of the CDR3 is TGCGCCAGCAGCGGACAGGGAATAAAAGCTTTCTTT. This translates into CASSGQGIKAFF.

This chain joins TRBV28 and TRBJ1-5, with a tentative D call TRBD1 (5 bases). CDR1 and CDR2 from the germline V gene are MDHEN and SYDVKM. The V end lost 5 bases, the J end lost 9 bases, and 20 bases lay between the germline ends. The CDR3 is made up of 15 amino acids. Here the CDR3 DNA reads TGTGCCAGCAGTCCCCTCGACAGTTCCCTTATGCCCCAGCATTTT. Translated, it gives CASSPLDSSLMPQHF.

V and J are TRBV5-1 and TRBJ2-1; D is possibly TRBD1 (5 bases). Trimming pared 3 bases from V and 0 bases from J, leaving 10 bases between. The germline gives CDR1 SGHRS, CDR2 YFSETQ. The CDR3 consists of 15 residues. CDR3 residues: CASSSTQGSYNEQFF. The CDR3 coding sequence is TGCGCCAGCAGCTCAACCCAGGGCTCCTACAATGAGCAGTTCTTC. Combining the CDR3 with reference TRBV5-1 and TRBJ2-1 gives the whole variable domain KAGVTQTPRYLIKTRGQQVTLSCSPISGHRSVSWYQQTPGQGLQFLFEYFSETQRNKGNFPGRFSGRQFSNSRSEMNVSTLELGDSALYLCASSSTQGSYNEQFFGPGTRLTVL.